What follows describes a single T cell receptor beta chain. These data originate in a study of blood T cell repertoires in COVID-19. Across the whole study: Samples came from the United States, Italy and Spain, spanning acute and convalescent COVID-19.

Assay: immunoSEQ multiplex PCR; the TCRdb copy retains only in-frame clones and omits some. The data contain around 130,000 clones, 75% to 90% of them singletons. The CDR3 runs 16 residues. The germline CDR1 and CDR2 sequences are LNHDA and SQIVND (reference sequence). Germline trimming cut 4 bases from V and 2 bases from J; bases unmatched to any gene: 8. Material for sequencing was PBMCs or T cells enriched from blood (not recorded which). The receptor was isolated from a woman aged 45-60 years who had recovered from COVID-19. The J gene is TRBJ2-5, the V gene TRBV19; 9 positions agree with TRBD1. For the CDR3, the DNA is TGTGCCAGTAGTAGCTTACCGGGACAGGGTCAAGAGACCCAGTACTTC. It encodes CASSSLPGQGQETQYF.